These T cell receptor beta chains were read from a single sample in a study of tumor-infiltrating lymphocytes in primary liver carcinoma. MiXCR was run by TCRdb on the multiplex PCR reads, yielding one entry per CDR3 protein. The table includes fewer than 400,000 distinct CDR3 sequences, 50% to 70% detected once. Sequencing input: peripheral blood. These receptors all come from a man aged 40-55 years with primary liver carcinoma and hepatitis B virus infection. The CDR3 runs from the conserved cysteine through the conserved F or W. Fields, in order: CDR3 protein, CDR3 DNA, D gene, clone size, V gene, J gene. D genes are given only for firm matches. Not every row has a clone size; where given, it reads once, few, many or a size class.

cdr3_aa: CASSLQDRQSYGYTF
cdr3_nt: TGTGCCAGCAGCCTCCAAGACAGACAGAGCTATGGCTACACCTTC
d_call: NA
clone_size: few
v_call: TRBV5-4
j_call: TRBJ1-2

cdr3_aa: CASSSRPGLFGNNEQFF
cdr3_nt: TGCGCCAGCAGCTCTCGACCAGGGCTTTTTGGGAACAATGAGCAGTTCTTC
d_call: NA
clone_size: many
v_call: TRBV4-3
j_call: TRBJ2-1

cdr3_aa: CASSYLTSGASYEQYF
cdr3_nt: TGTGCCAGCAGTTACTTGACTAGCGGGGCCTCCTACGAGCAGTACTTC
d_call: TRBD2
clone_size: NA
v_call: TRBV6-2/TRBV6-3
j_call: TRBJ2-7

cdr3_aa: CASSLTGVSYGYTF
cdr3_nt: TGTGCCAGCAGCTTGACAGGTGTCTCGTATGGCTACACCTTC
d_call: NA
clone_size: many
v_call: TRBV11-1
j_call: TRBJ1-2

cdr3_aa: CASSLTGQATDTQYF
cdr3_nt: TGTGCCAGCAGTCTTACCGGGCAGGCCACAGATACGCAGTATTTT
d_call: NA
clone_size: NA
v_call: TRBV12-3/TRBV12-4
j_call: TRBJ2-3

cdr3_aa: CASSYSTSGIAKNIQYF
cdr3_nt: TGTGCCAGCAGTTACTCGACGTCAGGGATCGCCAAAAACATTCAGTACTTC
d_call: NA
clone_size: many
v_call: TRBV6-6
j_call: TRBJ2-4

cdr3_aa: CASREGGTTEAFF
cdr3_nt: TGTGCCAGCAGGGAGGGGGGGACCACTGAAGCTTTCTTT
d_call: NA
clone_size: few
v_call: TRBV6-1
j_call: TRBJ1-1

cdr3_aa: CAWGVSGGYNEQFF
cdr3_nt: TGTGCCTGGGGGGTAAGCGGGGGCTACAATGAGCAGTTCTTC
d_call: TRBD2
clone_size: NA
v_call: TRBV30
j_call: TRBJ2-1

cdr3_aa: CASGLAGGLAGSEQFF
cdr3_nt: TGTGCCAGCGGCTTGGCCGGGGGACTAGCGGGAAGTGAGCAGTTCTTC
d_call: TRBD2
clone_size: NA
v_call: TRBV5-8
j_call: TRBJ2-1

cdr3_aa: CVSSSRVTDTQYF
cdr3_nt: TGTGTCAGCAGTTCCCGGGTGACAGATACGCAGTATTTC
d_call: NA
clone_size: NA
v_call: TRBV12-3/TRBV12-4
j_call: TRBJ2-3

cdr3_aa: CVSTDGDAQPQHF
cdr3_nt: TGTGTCAGCACGGACGGTGATGCTCAGCCCCAGCATTTT
d_call: NA
clone_size: NA
v_call: TRBV12-3/TRBV12-4
j_call: TRBJ1-5

cdr3_aa: CTISRRSAGNTDTQYF
cdr3_nt: TGTACCATCAGCAGAAGAAGTGCAGGGAACACAGATACGCAGTATTTT
d_call: NA
clone_size: NA
v_call: TRBV11-2
j_call: TRBJ2-3

cdr3_aa: CVSSSEGAGELFF
cdr3_nt: TGTGTCAGCAGCTCAGAGGGGGCCGGGGAGCTGTTTTTT
d_call: NA
clone_size: NA
v_call: TRBV11-2
j_call: TRBJ2-2

cdr3_aa: CASSDKGLEQYF
cdr3_nt: TGTGCCAGCAGTGATAAGGGCCTCGAGCAGTACTTC
d_call: NA
clone_size: NA
v_call: TRBV11-3
j_call: TRBJ2-7

cdr3_aa: CASSPQGRLNYGYTF
cdr3_nt: TGTGCCAGCAGCCCCCAGGGCAGGCTCAACTATGGCTACACCTTC
d_call: NA
clone_size: NA
v_call: TRBV11-3
j_call: TRBJ1-2